This passage covers 5 T cell receptor beta chains from one sample sequenced in a study of cytomegalovirus exposure and HLA in healthy donors. Primers: 60 Vbeta forward and 13 Jbeta reverse. Profiling relied on immunoSEQ multiplex PCR, and the TCRdb table lists in-frame clones only, not all of them. This sample has some 180,000 clones, with around three quarters found just once. Sequenced material: PBMCs. The source of these receptors is a woman aged 25 to 39 in good health and CMV-seropositive.

V is TRBV4-3 and J is TRBJ1-5; TRBD1 aligns across 7 bases. V lost 3 bases, J lost 3 bases, and 8 bases stayed unmatched. This CDR3 region has 16 residues. CDR1 is LGHNA and CDR2 is YSLEER in the germline V gene. CDR3 amino acids: CASSHQGGQINQPQHF. The DNA for the CDR3 is TGCGCCAGCAGCCACCAAGGGGGACAGATCAATCAGCCCCAGCATTTT.

This rearrangement joins TRBV10-3 to TRBJ2-7, with 13 positions matching TRBD2. V shed 6 bases and J 1 base; nucleotides not matched to a gene: 3. CDR1 is ENHRY and CDR2 is SYGVKD in the germline V gene. The CDR3 covers 15 residues. CDR3 nucleotides: TGTGCCATCAGGCGGACTAGCGGGGGATCCTACGAGCAGTACTTC. This encodes CAIRRTSGGSYEQYF.

This chain links TRBV7-2 with TRBJ2-3, with TRBD2 matching over 16 bases. The germline V gene encodes CDR1 SGHTA and CDR2 FQGNSA. V lost 3 bases to trimming and J lost 5 bases; unmatched junction nucleotides: 2. The CDR3 is 16 amino acids. The chain's CDR3 is CASSLGLAGGVDTQYF. The CDR3 DNA is TGTGCCAGCAGCTTGGGACTAGCGGGGGGGGTAGATACGCAGTATTTT.

The chain combines TRBV6-1 with TRBJ2-3, with 9 bases aligning to TRBD1. The germline V gene encodes CDR1 MNHNS and CDR2 SASEGT. This CDR3 has 15 residues. J gave up 1 base and V 5 bases, and 4 bases lay outside the gene matches. The CDR3 protein is CASSTGGSGTDTQYF. CDR3 coding DNA: TGTGCCAGCAGTACAGGGGGCTCTGGCACAGATACGCAGTATTTT.

The chain carries TRBV7-2 and TRBJ2-3; D may be TRBD2 (7 bases). This CDR3 comprises 17 residues. Trimming took 2 bases from V and 0 from J, leaving 15 bases between them. Germline values: CDR1 SGHTA, CDR2 FQGNSA. CDR3: CASSLTLGGGSTDTQYF. CDR3 bases: TGTGCCAGCAGCTTAACGCTAGGGGGGGGTAGCACAGATACGCAGTATTTT.